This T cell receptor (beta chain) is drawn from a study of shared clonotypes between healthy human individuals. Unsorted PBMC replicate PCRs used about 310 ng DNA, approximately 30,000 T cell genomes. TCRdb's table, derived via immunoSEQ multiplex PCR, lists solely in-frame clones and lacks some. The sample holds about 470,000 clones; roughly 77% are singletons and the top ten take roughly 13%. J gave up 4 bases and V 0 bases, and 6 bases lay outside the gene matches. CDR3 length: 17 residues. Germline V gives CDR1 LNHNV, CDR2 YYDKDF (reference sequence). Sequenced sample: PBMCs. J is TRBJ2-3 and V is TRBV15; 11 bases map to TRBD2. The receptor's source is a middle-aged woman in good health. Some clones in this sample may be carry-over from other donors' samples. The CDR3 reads CATSRDRASGRPDTQYF. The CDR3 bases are TGTGCCACCAGCAGAGATCGGGCTAGCGGGAGGCCAGATACGCAGTATTTT. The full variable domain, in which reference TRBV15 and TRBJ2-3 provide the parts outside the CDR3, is DAMVIQNPRYQVTQFGKPVTLSCSQTLNHNVMYWYQQKSSQAPKLLFHYYDKDFNNEADTPDNFQSRRPNTSFCFLDIRSPGLGDTAMYLCATSRDRASGRPDTQYFGPGTRLTVL.